The sample holds a few counts of the clone carrying this T cell receptor beta chain. TCRdb re-called the RT-PCR reads through MiXCR, storing one row per CDR3 protein. The data show about 570 distinct CDR3 sequences, with under 55% seen just once and roughly 48% held by the top ten. The germline V gene encodes CDR1 LNHDA and CDR2 SQIVND (reference sequence). The CDR3 sequence is 13 residues long. Deletions cut 2 bases from V and 0 bases from J, with 4 bases between. The V call is TRBV19, the J call TRBJ1-2; D gene uncertain. The receptor was isolated from a female donor with primary Sjogren's syndrome. Sequences were obtained from memory CD4+ T cells from salivary gland. The CDR3 here is CASSIQANYGYTF. As DNA, the CDR3 is TGTGCCAGTAGTATACAAGCTAACTATGGCTACACCTTC.